This T cell receptor (beta chain) was captured in a study of PD-1 blockade in classical Hodgkin lymphoma. Every patient relapsed after autologous stem cell transplantation, and brentuximab vedotin exposure varied. Some clones are missing from TCRdb's copy, which holds only in-frame ones; the method was immunoSEQ multiplex PCR. This table holds around 13,000 clones, about 81% found once. Note on this clone: Its antigen is not known.

Study-wide results and caveats: There was a significant rise in CD4+ TCR diversity by C4D1, with no such rise for CD8+. Complete responders had baseline diversity similar to newly diagnosed patients. Reported baseline diversity: healthy donors highest, relapsed/refractory patients lowest.

Germline V lookup: CDR1 SGHRS, CDR2 YFSETQ. Trimming took 0 bases from V and 3 from J; bases not matched to a gene: 2. This CDR3 comprises 15 residues. The specimen comprised peripheral blood mononuclear cells (PBMCs), sampled at baseline. This chain uses TRBV5-1 with TRBJ2-7; 11 bases are a match to TRBD2. The TCR sequence derives from a human donor with classical Hodgkin lymphoma. This CDR3 reads CASSLGGLADYEQYF. In DNA, the CDR3 is TGCGCCAGCAGCTTGGGGGGACTAGCGGACTACGAGCAGTACTTC.